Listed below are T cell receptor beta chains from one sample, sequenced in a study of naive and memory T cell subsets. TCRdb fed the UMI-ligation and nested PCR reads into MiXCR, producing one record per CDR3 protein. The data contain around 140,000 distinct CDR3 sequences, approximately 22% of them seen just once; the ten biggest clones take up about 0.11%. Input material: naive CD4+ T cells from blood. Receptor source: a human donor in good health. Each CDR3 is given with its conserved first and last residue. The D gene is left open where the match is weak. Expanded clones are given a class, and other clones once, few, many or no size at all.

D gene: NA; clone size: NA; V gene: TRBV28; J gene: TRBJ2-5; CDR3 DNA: TGTGCCACCAACGGGGCCGGCGTGGCCCAAGAGACCCAGTACTTC; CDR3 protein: CATNGAGVAQETQYF
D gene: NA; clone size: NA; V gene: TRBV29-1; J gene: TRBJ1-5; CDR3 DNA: TGCAGCGTTACGGACGGACTCGGGAATCAGCCCCAGCATTTT; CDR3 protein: CSVTDGLGNQPQHF
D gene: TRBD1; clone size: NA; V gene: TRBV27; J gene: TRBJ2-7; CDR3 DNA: TGTGCCAGCAGTTTCCCCGGGACAGGGGGCGCCCGGCAGTACTTC; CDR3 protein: CASSFPGTGGARQYF
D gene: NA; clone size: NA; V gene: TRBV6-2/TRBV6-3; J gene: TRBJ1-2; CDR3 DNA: TGTGCCAGCAGTTACTCGACGGGGACGACGCTATTTCGCGGCTACACCTTC; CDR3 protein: CASSYSTGTTLFRGYTF
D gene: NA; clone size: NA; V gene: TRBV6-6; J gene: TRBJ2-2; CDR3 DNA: TGTGCCAGCAGTTACCTCAGTACCGGGGAGCTGTTTTTT; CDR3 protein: CASSYLSTGELFF
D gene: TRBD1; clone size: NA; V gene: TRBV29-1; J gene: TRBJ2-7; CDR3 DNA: TGCAGCGTTGTTCCGGGACAGGGATACGAGCAGTACTTC; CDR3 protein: CSVVPGQGYEQYF
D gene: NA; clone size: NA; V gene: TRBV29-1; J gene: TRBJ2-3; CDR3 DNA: TGCAGCGTTGAAGTTATCAGCACAGATACGCAGTATTTT; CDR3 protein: CSVEVISTDTQYF
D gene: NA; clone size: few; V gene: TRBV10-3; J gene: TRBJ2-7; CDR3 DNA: TGTGCCATCAGTGACCGGGGAGGAGGGTTGTCCTACGAGCAGTACTTC; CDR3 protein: CAISDRGGGLSYEQYF
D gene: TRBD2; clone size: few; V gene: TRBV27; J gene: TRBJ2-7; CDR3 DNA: TGTGCCAGCAGTTTATCTGGGACTACCTACGAGCAGTACTTC; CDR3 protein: CASSLSGTTYEQYF
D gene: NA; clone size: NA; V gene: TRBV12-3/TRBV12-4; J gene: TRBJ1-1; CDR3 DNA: TGTGCCAGCAGTTTATACGGACAGCCCACTGAAGCTTTCTTT; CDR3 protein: CASSLYGQPTEAFF
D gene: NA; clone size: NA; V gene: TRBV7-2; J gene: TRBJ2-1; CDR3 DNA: TGTGCCAGCATGATCGGAAACCAACTCAATGAGCAGTTCTTC; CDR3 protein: CASMIGNQLNEQFF
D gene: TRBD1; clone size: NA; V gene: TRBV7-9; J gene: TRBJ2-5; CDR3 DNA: TGTGCCAGCAGCTTAACTGACAGGGGGACCCAGTACTTC; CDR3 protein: CASSLTDRGTQYF
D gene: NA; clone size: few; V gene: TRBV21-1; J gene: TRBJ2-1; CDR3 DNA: TGTGCCAGCAGCAAAAATCTTCGGGACAGGGAAGTGGATGAGCAGTTCTTC; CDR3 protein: CASSKNLRDREVDEQFF
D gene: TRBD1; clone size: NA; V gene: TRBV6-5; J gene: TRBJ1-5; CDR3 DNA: TGTGCCAGCAGTTCCGACAGGGGGCCGGCTCAGCCCCAGCATTTT; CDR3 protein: CASSSDRGPAQPQHF
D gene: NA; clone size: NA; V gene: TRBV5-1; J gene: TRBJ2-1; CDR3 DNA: TGCGCCAGCAGCTTGGCACCCCAAACCATCAATGAGCAGTTCTTC; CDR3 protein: CASSLAPQTINEQFF
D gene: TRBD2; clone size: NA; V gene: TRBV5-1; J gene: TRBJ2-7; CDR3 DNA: TGCGCCAGCAGCTCCAGCGGGAGGGCCGCCTACGAGCAGTACTTC; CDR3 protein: CASSSSGRAAYEQYF